Listed below are T cell receptor beta chains from one sample, sequenced in a study of T-cell reconstitution after alpha-beta-depleted transplantation in children. MiXCR was run by TCRdb on the PCR reads, yielding one entry per CDR3 protein. The sample records about 610,000 distinct CDR3 sequences, over 9.5% being singletons. This sample comprised PBMCs from the stem cell graft donor, obtained from the stem cell graft. These receptors were obtained from a human donor who donated a stem cell graft to a child with acute myeloid leukemia. Each CDR3 is given with its conserved first and last residue. A D gene is named only where the DNA matches it firmly. For some rows the clone size is stated as once, few or many, or as a class when expanded; others skip it.

clone size | D gene | J gene | V gene | CDR3 DNA | CDR3 protein
once | NA | TRBJ1-1 | TRBV20-1 | TGCAGTGCTAGAACTCAGGGGACAGAAGCTTTCTTT | CSARTQGTEAFF
NA | NA | TRBJ1-5 | TRBV29-1 | TGCAGCGTTGGTAATACCAATCAGCCCCAGCATTTT | CSVGNTNQPQHF
many | NA | TRBJ2-5 | TRBV7-2 | TGTGCCAGCAGTTTAGTCGCAGTCCAAGAGACCCAGTACTTC | CASSLVAVQETQYF
few | TRBD2 | TRBJ2-5 | TRBV20-1 | TGCAGTGCCCAGTCCGCGGGAGGGCCCGGAGAGACCCAGTACTTC | CSAQSAGGPGETQYF
few | TRBD2 | TRBJ2-1 | TRBV7-9 | TGTGCCAGCAGCCTATTCTGGACTAGCAGAAACAATGAGCAGTTCTTC | CASSLFWTSRNNEQFF
many | NA | TRBJ2-5 | TRBV30 | TGTGCCTGGAGTCGGGCAGGCCAAGAGACCCAGTACTTC | CAWSRAGQETQYF
few | TRBD2 | TRBJ2-5 | TRBV15 | TGTGCCACCAGCATAATGGGAGGGGCAGAGACCCAGTACTTC | CATSIMGGAETQYF
NA | TRBD2 | TRBJ2-5 | TRBV12-3/TRBV12-4 | TGTGCCAGCACCACTGTGACTAGCGGGAGCCCCCAAGAGACCCAGTACTTC | CASTTVTSGSPQETQYF
NA | NA | TRBJ1-3 | TRBV12-3/TRBV12-4 | TGTGCCAGCAGTTCCCGGGGGGGCTCTGGAAACACCATATATTTT | CASSSRGGSGNTIYF
many | TRBD2 | TRBJ2-2 | TRBV20-1 | TGCAGTGCTAGGGGCCTCAGCGGGAGGGCCGATCGGGAGCTGTTTTTT | CSARGLSGRADRELFF
NA | TRBD2 | TRBJ2-7 | TRBV7-6 | TGTGCCAGCAGCCTTGGTTCGGACGGAGCGACTAGCGGGCCATCCTACGAGCAGTACTTC | CASSLGSDGATSGPSYEQYF
many | TRBD2 | TRBJ2-3 | TRBV25-1 | TGTGCCAGCAGTGAATATACTAGCGCAGATACGCAGTATTTT | CASSEYTSADTQYF
NA | NA | TRBJ1-2 | TRBV6-2/TRBV6-3 | TGTGCCACAAAAAAGGAGTATGGCTACACCTTC | CATKKEYGYTF
many | NA | TRBJ1-1 | TRBV5-1 | TGCGCCAGCAGCTTGATGCCCGGGGCCCTCCTGAACACTGAAGCTTTCTTT | CASSLMPGALLNTEAFF
NA | TRBD2 | TRBJ2-3 | TRBV15 | TGTGCCACCAGCGTGGGACTAGCGGTCACAGATACGCAGTATTTT | CATSVGLAVTDTQYF
NA | NA | TRBJ2-1 | TRBV7-9 | TGTGCCAGCAGCTGGACGGGCAGGGGCTCGAACAATGAGCAGTTCTTC | CASSWTGRGSNNEQFF
few | NA | TRBJ2-7 | TRBV29-1 | TGCAGCGTTGAGGGGGGGGGACAGTGGGAAGGCTACGAGCAGTACTTC | CSVEGGGQWEGYEQYF
few | TRBD2 | TRBJ2-3 | TRBV12-3/TRBV12-4 | TGTGCCAGCAGTGTCGGACTAGCGGGAGGGCCATTT | CASSVGLAGGPF
few | NA | TRBJ2-3 | TRBV5-1 | TGCGCCAGCAGCTTGAGAGCTCTAGCGTTGGGGGGTACAGATACGCAGTATTTT | CASSLRALALGGTDTQYF
NA | TRBD1 | TRBJ1-2 | TRBV29-1 | TGCAGCGTTGTGGAGGACAGGGGGAACTATGGCTACACCTTC | CSVVEDRGNYGYTF
NA | TRBD1 | TRBJ2-4 | TRBV7-2 | TGTGCCAGCAGTAGCCGGGACAGGGGAATTCAGTACTTC | CASSSRDRGIQYF
NA | NA | TRBJ1-2 | TRBV5-1 | TGCGCCAGCAGATCTACAGGTCCCTATGGCTACACCTTC | CASRSTGPYGYTF
NA | TRBD2 | TRBJ2-1 | TRBV7-3 | TGTGCCAGCAGCCCGTCACGTGGGACTAGCAATGAGCAGTTCTTC | CASSPSRGTSNEQFF
many | NA | TRBJ2-1 | TRBV6-4 | TGTGCCAGCATGCCTCAGGGGGGGGGTTACAATGAGCAGTTCTTC | CASMPQGGGYNEQFF
few | NA | TRBJ1-1 | TRBV4-2 | TGTGCCAGCAGCCAAGTCGCGGTCAACACTGAAGCTTTCTTT | CASSQVAVNTEAFF
many | NA | TRBJ2-2 | TRBV6-5 | TGTGCCAGCAGCCACCGAGGAACTTTGACCGGGGAGCTGTTTTTT | CASSHRGTLTGELFF
few | NA | TRBJ2-7 | TRBV9 | TGTGCCAGCAGCCCCTCCGTGGTAATAGTCTACGAGCAGTACTTC | CASSPSVVIVYEQYF
NA | TRBD2 | TRBJ2-3 | TRBV7-6 | TGTGCCAGCAGCTTAGAAGGAGTTAGCGGGCTGATCACAGATCAACAGTATTTT | CASSLEGVSGLITDQQYF
many | NA | TRBJ1-5 | TRBV7-2 | TGTGCCAGCAGCTTAGTAAATCAGCCCCAGCATTTT | CASSLVNQPQHF
few | NA | TRBJ1-3 | TRBV29-1 | TGCAGCGCGTGGACTCCAGACAGCTCTGGAAACACCATATATTTT | CSAWTPDSSGNTIYF
many | NA | TRBJ2-1 | TRBV6-5 | TGTGCCAGCAGCCCCGGGGACGGAAACAATGAGCAGTTCTTC | CASSPGDGNNEQFF
few | NA | TRBJ2-7 | TRBV29-1 | TGCAGCGTTGAAGGGTCAGGGGTCCACGAGCAGTACTTC | CSVEGSGVHEQYF
NA | NA | TRBJ1-1 | TRBV7-3 | TGTGCCAGCAGCCCGGCAAACAGGGAAGCTTTCTTT | CASSPANREAFF
NA | NA | TRBJ1-5 | TRBV6-5 | TGTGCCAGCAGTTACCTGACAGACATATATAGCAATCAGCCCCAGCATTTT | CASSYLTDIYSNQPQHF
NA | TRBD2 | TRBJ2-7 | TRBV20-1 | TGCAGTGCCCAGACCGGGACTACCTTAGGCGAGCAGTACTTC | CSAQTGTTLGEQYF
many | NA | TRBJ1-1 | TRBV11-2 | TGTGCCAGCAGCTTTACTAGGGACACTGAAGCTTTCTTT | CASSFTRDTEAFF
NA | NA | TRBJ1-1 | TRBV20-1 | TGCAGTGCTGGGCCCCCGGGTCTGGGCACTGAAGCTTTCTTT | CSAGPPGLGTEAFF
few | TRBD1 | TRBJ2-3 | TRBV6-2/TRBV6-3 | TGTGCCAGCAGTGACCCGGGACAGGTTCCAGATACGCAGTATTTT | CASSDPGQVPDTQYF
NA | NA | TRBJ1-5 | TRBV15 | TGTGCCACCAGCTATCCGCGGGGGGATCAGCCCCAGCATTTT | CATSYPRGDQPQHF
NA | NA | TRBJ2-7 | TRBV1 | TGCACCAGCAGCCCACCCAAGACTAGCGGGAGTACAGATTACGAGCAGTACTTC | CTSSPPKTSGSTDYEQYF
many | NA | TRBJ2-2 | TRBV7-2 | TGTGCCAGCAGCTTAGTCAGGGGCACCGGGGAGCTGTTTTTT | CASSLVRGTGELFF
many | NA | TRBJ2-1 | TRBV7-2 | TGTGCCAGCAGCTTAGTCGCCCTAGCTTTGTTCTTC | CASSLVALALFF
NA | NA | TRBJ2-3 | TRBV7-3 | TGTGCCAGCAGCTACGCCGGGACTGGTACGCAGTATTTT | CASSYAGTGTQYF
few | TRBD2 | TRBJ2-1 | TRBV20-1 | TGCAGTGCTCCGCCGGGACTAGCGCTCTACAATGAGCAGTTCTTC | CSAPPGLALYNEQFF
many | TRBD2 | TRBJ2-7 | TRBV10-3 | TGTGCCTCGGGCGGGAGCTCCTACGAGCAGTACTTC | CASGGSSYEQYF
NA | TRBD2 | TRBJ2-1 | TRBV12-3/TRBV12-4 | TGTGCCAGCAGTTTGGGGGGAGCGGGGGCTAGCTCCTACAATGAGCAGTTCTTC | CASSLGGAGASSYNEQFF
few | NA | TRBJ1-5 | TRBV7-2 | TGTGCCAGCCAGTTAGGGTCTGGTCAGCCCCAGCATTTT | CASQLGSGQPQHF
many | NA | TRBJ2-3 | TRBV3-1 | TGTGCCAGCAGCCAAGAAGGAGCGGAGGAGGCCATGGGCACAGATACGCAGTATTTT | CASSQEGAEEAMGTDTQYF
few | TRBD1 | TRBJ2-5 | TRBV29-1 | TGCAGCGTGGACAGGGGACAGACCCAGTACTTC | CSVDRGQTQYF
few | NA | TRBJ2-7 | TRBV20-1 | TGCAGTGCTAGAGATAATAGCAGATTCTACTCCTACGAGCAGTACTTC | CSARDNSRFYSYEQYF
few | NA | TRBJ2-5 | TRBV5-1 | TGCGCCAGCAGGCAAAACGGGGCTTTAGAGACCCAGTACTTC | CASRQNGALETQYF
few | TRBD1 | TRBJ2-2 | TRBV29-1 | TGCAGCGCCGTGACAGGGCCACGAAACACCGGGGAGCTGTTTTTT | CSAVTGPRNTGELFF
NA | NA | TRBJ2-1 | TRBV4-3 | TGCGCCAGCAGCCAAGATGGGACCGCCTACAATGAGCAGTTCTTC | CASSQDGTAYNEQFF
many | NA | TRBJ1-1 | TRBV29-1 | TGCAGCGTTGAAGCTGGGATATTTAACACTGAAGCTTTCTTT | CSVEAGIFNTEAFF
once | TRBD2 | TRBJ2-3 | TRBV7-4 | TGTGCCTGCTGCTGGGACTACACAGATACGCAGTATTTT | CACCWDYTDTQYF
NA | TRBD2 | TRBJ2-3 | TRBV20-1 | TGCAGTGCTAGAGATAGCGGGAGGGACACAGATACGCAGTATTTT | CSARDSGRDTDTQYF
few | NA | TRBJ1-2 | TRBV5-1 | TGCGCCAGCAGCTTGACCACAACGGGCTATGGCTACACCTTC | CASSLTTTGYGYTF
NA | NA | TRBJ1-2 | TRBV28 | TGTGCCAGCAGCCCTTTAGGGAACTATGGCTACACCTTC | CASSPLGNYGYTF
NA | TRBD1 | TRBJ1-1 | TRBV4-2 | TGTGCCAGCAGCCAAGGAACAGGGGGCCAGAACACTGAAGCTTTCTTT | CASSQGTGGQNTEAFF